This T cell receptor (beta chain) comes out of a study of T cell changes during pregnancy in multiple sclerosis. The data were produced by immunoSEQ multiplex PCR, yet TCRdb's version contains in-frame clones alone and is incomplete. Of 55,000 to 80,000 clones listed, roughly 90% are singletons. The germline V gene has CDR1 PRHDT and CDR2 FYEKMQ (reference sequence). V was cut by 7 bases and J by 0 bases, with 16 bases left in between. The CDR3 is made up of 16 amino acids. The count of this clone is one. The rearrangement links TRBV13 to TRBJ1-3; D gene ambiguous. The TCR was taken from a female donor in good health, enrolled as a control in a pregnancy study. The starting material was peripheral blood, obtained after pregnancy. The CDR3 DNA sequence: TGTGCCAGCACCTATATTACAGACAACTCTGGAAACACCATATATTTT. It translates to CASTYITDNSGNTIYF.